This T cell receptor beta chain was recovered during a study of a mutant IDH1 vaccine in newly diagnosed glioma. Time point reported: week 5, during vaccination. In the vaccine, a single dose held 300 ug of the mutant IDH1 20-mer peptide, along with topical imiquimod. CDR3 size: 13 residues. Per germline, CDR1 SGHTA and CDR2 FQGNSA. V lost 3 bases, J lost 2 bases, and 8 bases lay in between. Notes on this clone: Its cognate antigen is unknown.

This table comes from immunoSEQ multiplex PCR, and its TCRdb copy is limited to in-frame clones, with some not included. The table records approximately 40,000 clones, about 84% of them present only once. The chain carries TRBV7-2 and TRBJ2-7; D gene ambiguous. The sequence was obtained from a man aged 35-49 years with glioma. Here the sequenced sample was PBMCs, taken from a glioma patient whose treatment included an IDH1 peptide vaccine. The CDR3 nucleotides are TGTGCCAGCAGCTTTTCCGGCCCCTACGAGCAGTACTTC. The encoded protein is CASSFSGPYEQYF.